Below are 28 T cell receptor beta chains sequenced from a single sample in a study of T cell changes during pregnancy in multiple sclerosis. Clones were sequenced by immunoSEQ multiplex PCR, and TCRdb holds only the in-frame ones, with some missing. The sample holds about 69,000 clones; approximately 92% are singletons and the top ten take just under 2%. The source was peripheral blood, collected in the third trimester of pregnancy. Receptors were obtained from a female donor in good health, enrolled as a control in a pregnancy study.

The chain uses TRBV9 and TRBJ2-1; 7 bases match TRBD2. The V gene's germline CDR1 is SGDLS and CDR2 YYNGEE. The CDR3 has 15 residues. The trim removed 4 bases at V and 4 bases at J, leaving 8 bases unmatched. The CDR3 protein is CASSLGGWEYNEQFF. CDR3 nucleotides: TGTGCCAGCAGCCTGGGGGGGTGGGAATACAATGAGCAGTTCTTC.

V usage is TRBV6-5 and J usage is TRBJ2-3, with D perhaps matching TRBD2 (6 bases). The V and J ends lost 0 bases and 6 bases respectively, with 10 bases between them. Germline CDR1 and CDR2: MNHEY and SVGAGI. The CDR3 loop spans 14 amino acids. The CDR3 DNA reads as TGTGCCAGCAGTTACTCGCTAGCGCAGGATACGCAGTATTTT. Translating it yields CASSYSLAQDTQYF.

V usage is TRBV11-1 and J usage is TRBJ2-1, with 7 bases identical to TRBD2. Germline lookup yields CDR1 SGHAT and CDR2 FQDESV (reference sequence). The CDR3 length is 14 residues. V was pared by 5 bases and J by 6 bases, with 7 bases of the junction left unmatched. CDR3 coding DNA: TGTGCCAGCAGCGGCCGGGACTACTTCAATGAGCAGTTCTTC. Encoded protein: CASSGRDYFNEQFF.

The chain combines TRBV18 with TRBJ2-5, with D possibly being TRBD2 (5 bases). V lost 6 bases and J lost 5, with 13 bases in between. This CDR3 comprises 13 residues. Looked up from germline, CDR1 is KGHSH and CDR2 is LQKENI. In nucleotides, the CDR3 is TGTGCCAGCTCTGCCGGACTCACTGAGACCCAGTACTTC. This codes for CASSAGLTETQYF.

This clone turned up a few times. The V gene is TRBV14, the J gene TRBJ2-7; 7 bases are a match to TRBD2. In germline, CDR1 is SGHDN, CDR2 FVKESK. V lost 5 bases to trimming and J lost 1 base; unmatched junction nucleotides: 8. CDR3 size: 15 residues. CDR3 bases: TGTGCCAGCAGCGCTCTAGCGGACGCATCCTACGAGCAGTACTTC. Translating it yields CASSALADASYEQYF.

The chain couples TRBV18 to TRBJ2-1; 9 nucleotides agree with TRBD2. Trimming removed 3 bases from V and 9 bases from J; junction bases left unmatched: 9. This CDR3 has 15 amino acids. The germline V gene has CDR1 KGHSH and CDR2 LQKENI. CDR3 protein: CASSPISGSEGEQFF. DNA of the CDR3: TGTGCCAGCTCACCGATTAGCGGGAGTGAGGGTGAGCAGTTCTTC.

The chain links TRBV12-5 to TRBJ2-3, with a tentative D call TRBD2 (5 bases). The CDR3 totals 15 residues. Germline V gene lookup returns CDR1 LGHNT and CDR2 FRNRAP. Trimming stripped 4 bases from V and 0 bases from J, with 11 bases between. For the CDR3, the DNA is TGTGCTAGTGGTTCCCTGAGGGCTAGCACAGATACGCAGTATTTT. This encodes CASGSLRASTDTQYF.

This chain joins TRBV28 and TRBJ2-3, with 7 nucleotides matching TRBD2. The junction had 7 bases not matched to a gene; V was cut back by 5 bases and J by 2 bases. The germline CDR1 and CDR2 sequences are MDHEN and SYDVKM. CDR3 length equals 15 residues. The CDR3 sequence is CASSLSGSYTDTQYF. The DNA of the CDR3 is TGTGCCAGCAGTCTTAGCGGGTCCTACACAGATACGCAGTATTTT.

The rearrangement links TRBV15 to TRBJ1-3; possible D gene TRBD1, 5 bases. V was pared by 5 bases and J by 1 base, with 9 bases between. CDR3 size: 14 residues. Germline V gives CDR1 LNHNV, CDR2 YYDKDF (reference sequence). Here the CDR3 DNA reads TGTGCCACCAGCCAGGGCGATTCTGGAAACACCATATATTTT. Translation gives CATSQGDSGNTIYF.

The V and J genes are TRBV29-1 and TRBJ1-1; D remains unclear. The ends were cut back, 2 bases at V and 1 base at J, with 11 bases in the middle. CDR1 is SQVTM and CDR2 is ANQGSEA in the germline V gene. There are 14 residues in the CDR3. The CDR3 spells CSVENPDKNTEAFF. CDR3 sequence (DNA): TGCAGCGTTGAAAACCCAGACAAGAACACTGAAGCTTTCTTT.

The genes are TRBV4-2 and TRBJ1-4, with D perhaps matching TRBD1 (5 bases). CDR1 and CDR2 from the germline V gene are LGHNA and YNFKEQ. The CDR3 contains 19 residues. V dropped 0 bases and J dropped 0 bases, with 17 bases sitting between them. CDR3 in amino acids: CASSQERDSPRATNEKLFF. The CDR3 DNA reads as TGTGCCAGCAGCCAAGAGAGAGACAGTCCAAGGGCAACTAATGAAAAACTGTTTTTT.

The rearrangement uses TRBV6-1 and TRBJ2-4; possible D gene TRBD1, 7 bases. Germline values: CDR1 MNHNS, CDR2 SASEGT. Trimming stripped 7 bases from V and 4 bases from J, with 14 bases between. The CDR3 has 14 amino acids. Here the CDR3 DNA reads TGTGCCAGCAAGGCAGGGGGGCTAAAAAACATTCAGTACTTC. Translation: CASKAGGLKNIQYF.

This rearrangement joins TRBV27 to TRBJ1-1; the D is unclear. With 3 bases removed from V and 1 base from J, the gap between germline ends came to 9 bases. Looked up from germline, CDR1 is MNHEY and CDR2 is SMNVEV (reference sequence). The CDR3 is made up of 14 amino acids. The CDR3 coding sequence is TGTGCCAGCAGTTTGCGGGGTTCGAACACTGAAGCTTTCTTT. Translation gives CASSLRGSNTEAFF.

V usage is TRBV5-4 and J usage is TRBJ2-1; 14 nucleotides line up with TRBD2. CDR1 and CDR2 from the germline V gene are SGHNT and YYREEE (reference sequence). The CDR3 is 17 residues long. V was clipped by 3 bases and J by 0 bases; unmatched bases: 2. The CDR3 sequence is CASSSGTSGSSYNEQFF. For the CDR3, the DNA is TGTGCCAGCAGCTCCGGGACTAGCGGGAGCTCCTACAATGAGCAGTTCTTC.

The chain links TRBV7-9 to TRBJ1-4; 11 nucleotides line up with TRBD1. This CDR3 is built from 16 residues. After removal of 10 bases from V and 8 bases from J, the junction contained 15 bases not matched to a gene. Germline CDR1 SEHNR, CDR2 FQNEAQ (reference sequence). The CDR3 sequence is CATNPGQGEEYEKLFF. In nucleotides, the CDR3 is TGTGCCACAAACCCGGGACAGGGGGAAGAATACGAAAAACTGTTTTTT.

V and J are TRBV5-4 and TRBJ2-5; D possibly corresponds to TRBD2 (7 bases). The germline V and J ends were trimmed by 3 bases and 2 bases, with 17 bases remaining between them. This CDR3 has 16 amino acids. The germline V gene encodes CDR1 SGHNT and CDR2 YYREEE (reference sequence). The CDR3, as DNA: TGTGCCAGCAGCTCGGGGGGACAAGCCACACAAGAGACCCAGTACTTC. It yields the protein CASSSGGQATQETQYF.

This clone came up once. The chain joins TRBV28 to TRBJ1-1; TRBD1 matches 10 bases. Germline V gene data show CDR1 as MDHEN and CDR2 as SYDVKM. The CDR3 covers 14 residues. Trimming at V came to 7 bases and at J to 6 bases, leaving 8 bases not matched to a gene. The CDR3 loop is CASTKFGTGAEAFF. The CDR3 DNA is TGTGCCAGCACCAAATTTGGGACAGGGGCTGAAGCTTTCTTT.

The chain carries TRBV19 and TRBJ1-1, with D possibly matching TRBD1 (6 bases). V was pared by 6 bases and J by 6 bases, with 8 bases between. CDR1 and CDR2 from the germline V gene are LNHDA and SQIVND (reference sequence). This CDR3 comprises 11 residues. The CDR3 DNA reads TGTGCCAGTAGGACAGGTCCTGAAGCTTTCTTT. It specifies CASRTGPEAFF.

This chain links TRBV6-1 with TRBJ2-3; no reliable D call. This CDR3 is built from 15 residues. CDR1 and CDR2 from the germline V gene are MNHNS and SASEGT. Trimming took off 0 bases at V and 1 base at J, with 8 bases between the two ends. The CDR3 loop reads CASSEALSGTDTQYF. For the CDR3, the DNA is TGTGCCAGCAGTGAAGCCTTATCGGGCACAGATACGCAGTATTTT.

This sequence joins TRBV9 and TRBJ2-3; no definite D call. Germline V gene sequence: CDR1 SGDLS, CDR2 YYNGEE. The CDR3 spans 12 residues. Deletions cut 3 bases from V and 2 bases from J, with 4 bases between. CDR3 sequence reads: CASSGHTDTQYF. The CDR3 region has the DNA TGTGCCAGCAGCGGACACACAGATACGCAGTATTTT. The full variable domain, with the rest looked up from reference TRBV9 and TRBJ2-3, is DSGVTQTPKHLITATGQRVTLRCSPRSGDLSVYWYQQSLDQGLQFLIQYYNGEERAKGNILERFSAQQFPDLHSELNLSSLELGDSALYFCASSGHTDTQYFGPGTRLTVL.

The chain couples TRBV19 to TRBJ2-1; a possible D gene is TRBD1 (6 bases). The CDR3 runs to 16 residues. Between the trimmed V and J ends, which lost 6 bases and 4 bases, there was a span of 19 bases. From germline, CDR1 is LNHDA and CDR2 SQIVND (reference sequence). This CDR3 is CASRKVGGRGYNEQFF. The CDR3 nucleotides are TGTGCCAGTAGAAAAGTAGGGGGTAGGGGGTACAATGAGCAGTTCTTC.

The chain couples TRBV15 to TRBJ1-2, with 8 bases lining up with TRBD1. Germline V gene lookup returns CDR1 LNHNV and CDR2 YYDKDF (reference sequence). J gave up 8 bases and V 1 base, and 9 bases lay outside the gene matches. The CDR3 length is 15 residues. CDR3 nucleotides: TGTGCCACCAGCAGAGGGACGGACAGGGATGGCGGCTACACCTTC. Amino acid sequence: CATSRGTDRDGGYTF.

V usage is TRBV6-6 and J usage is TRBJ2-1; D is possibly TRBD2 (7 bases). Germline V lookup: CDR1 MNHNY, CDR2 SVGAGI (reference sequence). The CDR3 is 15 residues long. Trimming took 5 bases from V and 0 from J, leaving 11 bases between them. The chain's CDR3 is CASSKGGGSYNEQFF. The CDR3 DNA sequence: TGTGCCAGCAGTAAAGGGGGGGGCTCCTACAATGAGCAGTTCTTC.

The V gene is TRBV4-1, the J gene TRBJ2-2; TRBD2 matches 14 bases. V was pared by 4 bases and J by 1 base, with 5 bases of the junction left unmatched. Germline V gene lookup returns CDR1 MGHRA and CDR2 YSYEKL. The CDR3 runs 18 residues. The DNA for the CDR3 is TGCGCCAGCAGCCGGCGTGGGACTAGCGGGGGGAACACCGGGGAGCTGTTTTTT. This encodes CASSRRGTSGGNTGELFF.

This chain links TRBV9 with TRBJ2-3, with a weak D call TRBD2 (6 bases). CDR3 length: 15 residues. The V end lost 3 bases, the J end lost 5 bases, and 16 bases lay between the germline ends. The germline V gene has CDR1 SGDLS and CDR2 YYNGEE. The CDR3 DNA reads TGTGCCAGCAGCGACCCTGGAGCGGGTGAAGATACGCAGTATTTT. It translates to CASSDPGAGEDTQYF.

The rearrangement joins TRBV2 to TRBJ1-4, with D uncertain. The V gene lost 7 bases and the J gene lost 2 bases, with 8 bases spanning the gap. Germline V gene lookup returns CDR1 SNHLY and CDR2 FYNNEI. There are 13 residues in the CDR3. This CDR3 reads CASNQVTNEKLFF. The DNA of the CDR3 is TGTGCCAGCAACCAGGTTACTAATGAAAAACTGTTTTTT.

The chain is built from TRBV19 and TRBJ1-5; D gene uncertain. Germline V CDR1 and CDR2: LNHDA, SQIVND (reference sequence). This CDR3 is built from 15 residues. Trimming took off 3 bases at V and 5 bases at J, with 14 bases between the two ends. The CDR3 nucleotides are TGTGCCAGTAGTATGGCGGGGTTAGGAGATCAGCCCCAGCATTTT. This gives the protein CASSMAGLGDQPQHF.

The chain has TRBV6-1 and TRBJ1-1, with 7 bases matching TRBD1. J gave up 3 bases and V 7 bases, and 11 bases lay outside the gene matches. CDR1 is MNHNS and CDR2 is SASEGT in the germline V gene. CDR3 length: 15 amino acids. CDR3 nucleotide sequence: TGTGCCAGCACCTGGGGTGACAGGGTGGACACTGAAGCTTTCTTT. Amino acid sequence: CASTWGDRVDTEAFF.